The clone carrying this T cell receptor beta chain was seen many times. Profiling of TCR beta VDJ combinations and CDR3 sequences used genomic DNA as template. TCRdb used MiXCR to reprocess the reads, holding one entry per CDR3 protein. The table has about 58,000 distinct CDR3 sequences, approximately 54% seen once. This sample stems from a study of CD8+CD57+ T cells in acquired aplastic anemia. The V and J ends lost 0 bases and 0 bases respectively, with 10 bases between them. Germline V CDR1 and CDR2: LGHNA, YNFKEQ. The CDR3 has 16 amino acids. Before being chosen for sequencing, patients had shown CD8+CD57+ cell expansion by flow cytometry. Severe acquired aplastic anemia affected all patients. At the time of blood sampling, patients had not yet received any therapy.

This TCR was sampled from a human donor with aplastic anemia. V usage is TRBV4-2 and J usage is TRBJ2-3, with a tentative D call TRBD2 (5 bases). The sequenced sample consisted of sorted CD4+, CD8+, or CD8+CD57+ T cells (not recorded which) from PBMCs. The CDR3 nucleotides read TGTGCCAGCAGCCAAGAAGATCGAGGGAGCACAGATACGCAGTATTTT. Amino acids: CASSQEDRGSTDTQYF.